This T cell receptor (beta chain) was sequenced during a study of neurological immune-mediated disorders (dated by TCRdb to between 2019 and 2020). In terms of the full investigation: Of the 35 or so multiple sclerosis patients, 31 had relapsing-remitting MS and 3 had secondary progressive MS. The study compared peripheral blood TCR-beta repertoires of HTLV-I-associated myelopathy (HAM/TSP) patients, multiple sclerosis patients and healthy controls using UMI-based sequencing. Longitudinal samples, technical triplicates and paired sorted CD4+ and CD8+ T-cell subsets, alongside PBMC samples, were included among the roughly 98 TCR-beta libraries. The cohort comprised roughly 70 subjects: approximately 15 HAM/TSP patients, 35 or so multiple sclerosis patients and approximately 20 healthy controls. Here is what the overall study found, with its caveats: No identical CDR3 amino acid sequences were shared among expanded clones across subjects, suggesting private TCR-beta repertoires in all groups. The highest TCR clonal expansion was observed in HAM/TSP patients, whereas the lowest was observed in MS patients, even when compared with healthy controls. The MS cluster showed no association with clinical or MRI features, and the authors stated that larger cohorts are needed. In a phylogenetic analysis, the repertoires of 18 out of 34 MS patients fell into a single cluster of related CDR3 sequences, pointing to a possible signature at the repertoire level.

Unsorted PBMC libraries were generated from 2 million PBMCs stored in RNAlater at -80 °C until RNA extraction. Multiple sclerosis patients were enrolled in a US clinical protocol under which disease progression was evaluated by magnetic resonance imaging. PBMCs were separated from peripheral blood using Ficoll-Hypaque density gradient centrifugation and then cryopreserved in liquid nitrogen. CDR1 and CDR2 were assigned from the germline V gene (reference sequence) as DFQATT and SNEGSKA. The CDR3 contains 12 residues, cysteine and phenylalanine counted. The sequence is cut down to CDR3 DNA, 36 bases in frame from base 1. The V and J ends are trimmed by 1 base and 6 bases, leaving 10 bases between them. Ten or more counts support this clonotype. Its specific antigen is unknown. Within one base of it there is no much larger clone, and no base qualities were kept. To synthesize cDNA, template-switch 5'RACE was performed with a primer carrying a 10-nucleotide random unique molecular identifier so that each TCR transcript was tagged. Over 170 million TCR-beta sequences, covering 15-18 subjects, were produced in each sequencing run. The RNeasy kit was used to extract total RNA. TCR-beta VDJ regions were amplified with primers for the TCR constant region and the 5'RACE anchor, using the KAPA Real-time Library Amplification kit. A first PCR added sample indexes and Illumina adaptors, after which a second PCR increased the library yield. After Ampure bead purification, the roughly 650 bp TCR product was size-selected on a 2% E-gel SizeSelection system. Before pooling, library quality was assessed on a Bioanalyzer, concentration was determined with Qubit, and library quantification was performed with the Kapa Library Quantification kit. Libraries were sequenced paired-end 2 x 150 bp on an Illumina HiSeq 2500. To increase sequence diversity, roughly 24-30% phiX was spiked into each library pool. The authors processed their data as follows. Quality-filtered reads were processed with the UMI-based MiGEC pipeline, which removed over 75% of raw TCR sequences during error correction. VDJ genes were aligned to IMGT germline references, and each clonotype was defined by a unique CDR3 amino acid sequence together with V-J genes. Clonal expansion, Shannon diversity, and CDR3 relatedness (CalcPairwiseDistances, ClusterSamples) were evaluated with VDJtools, and phylogenetic trees were built with CLCbio workbench. Clones with at least 8 unique UMIs were defined as expanded, with this threshold being based on coefficient-of-variation modelling across technical triplicates. The public reads were quality trimmed at Q25 with fastp and then assembled into clones with MiXCR by TCRdb, keeping productive beta chains. Here each entry gathers all rows of one CDR3 protein and keeps the most common genes and DNA. TCRdb, not the authors, supplied the V and J calls. In all, the sample holds about 26,000 distinct CDR3 sequences, and about 3.5% of those were seen once. The ten top clones hold less than 9% of the sample.

The chain uses TRBV20-1 and TRBJ2-7, with a tentative D gene TRBD1 over 6 matching bases. The sequence derives from a woman aged 25 to 39 with multiple sclerosis. The sequenced material came from PBMCs. The DNA sequence is as follows: TGCAGTGCTAGAGCCAGAGGGGGCGAGCAGTACTTC. It translates as CSARARGGEQYF.